This T cell receptor (beta chain) came from a study of CD8 T cells in ankylosing spondylitis. V trimming: 6 bases; J trimming: 0 bases; junction bases outside the gene matches: 9. CDR3 length: 19 amino acids. It was by quantitative 5'-RACE with molecular barcodes that TCR beta libraries were made. TCRdb processed the 5' RACE reads anew with MiXCR; each CDR3 protein has one entry. Of about 420,000 distinct CDR3 sequences listed, more than 20% are singletons. About this clonotype: The antigen is not known.

General study findings and limits: Among TCR beta sequences, a motif of eight or nine highly homologous variants appeared characteristic of ankylosing spondylitis blood.

The sample taken for sequencing was blood, either unsorted or a sorted T cell fraction (not recorded which). The receptor was derived from a male donor with ankylosing spondylitis. The gene calls are TRBV12-3 or TRBV12-4 and TRBJ2-1, with 15 bases lining up with TRBD2. CDR3 sequence: CASSIPGLAGGSSYNEQFF. The CDR3 DNA sequence: TGTGCCAGCAGCATTCCGGGACTAGCGGGAGGAAGCTCCTACAATGAGCAGTTCTTC.